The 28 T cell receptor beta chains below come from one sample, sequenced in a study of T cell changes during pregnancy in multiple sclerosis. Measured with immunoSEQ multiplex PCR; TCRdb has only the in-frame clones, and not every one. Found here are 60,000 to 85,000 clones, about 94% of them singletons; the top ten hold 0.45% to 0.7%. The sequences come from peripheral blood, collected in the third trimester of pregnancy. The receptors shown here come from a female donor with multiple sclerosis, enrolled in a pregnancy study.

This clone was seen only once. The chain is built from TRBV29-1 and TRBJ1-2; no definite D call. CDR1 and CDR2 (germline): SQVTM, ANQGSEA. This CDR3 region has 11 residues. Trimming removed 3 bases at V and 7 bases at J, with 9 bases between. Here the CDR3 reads CSVDGETGYTF. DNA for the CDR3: TGCAGCGTTGACGGAGAGACTGGCTACACCTTC.

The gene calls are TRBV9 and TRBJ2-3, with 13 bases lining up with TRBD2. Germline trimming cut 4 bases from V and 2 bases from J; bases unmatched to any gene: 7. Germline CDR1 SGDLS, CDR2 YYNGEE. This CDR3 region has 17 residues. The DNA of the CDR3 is TGTGCCAGCAGCACTCGGACTAGCGGGGGATACACAGATACGCAGTATTTT. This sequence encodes CASSTRTSGGYTDTQYF.

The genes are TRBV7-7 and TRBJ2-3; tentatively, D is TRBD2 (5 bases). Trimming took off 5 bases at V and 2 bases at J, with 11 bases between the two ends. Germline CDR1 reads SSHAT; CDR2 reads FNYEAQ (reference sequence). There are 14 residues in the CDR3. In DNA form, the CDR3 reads TGTGCCAGCAGCCAGACTACCTACACAGATACGCAGTATTTT. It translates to CASSQTTYTDTQYF. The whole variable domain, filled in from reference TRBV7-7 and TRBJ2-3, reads GAGVSQSPRYKVTKRGQDVTLRCDPISSHATLYWYQQALGQGPEFLTYFNYEAQPDKSGLPSDRFSAERPEGSISTLTIQRTEQRDSAMYRCASSQTTYTDTQYFGPGTRLTVL.

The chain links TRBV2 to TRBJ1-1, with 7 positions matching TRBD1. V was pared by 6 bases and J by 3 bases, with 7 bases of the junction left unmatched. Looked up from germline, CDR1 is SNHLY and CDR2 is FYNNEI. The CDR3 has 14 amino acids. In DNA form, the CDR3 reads TGTGCCAGCAGGAGACAGGGCCAGGACACTGAAGCTTTCTTT. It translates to CASRRQGQDTEAFF.

The CDR3 is CASSGLAGGPYEQYF. The DNA of the CDR3 is TGTGCCAGCAGCGGTCTAGCGGGGGGCCCCTACGAGCAGTACTTC. The chain carries TRBV7-2 and TRBJ2-7, with 11 bases that match TRBD2. The V gene's germline CDR1 is SGHTA and CDR2 FQGNSA. J gave up 2 bases and V 5 bases, and 5 bases lay outside the gene matches. The CDR3 has 15 residues.

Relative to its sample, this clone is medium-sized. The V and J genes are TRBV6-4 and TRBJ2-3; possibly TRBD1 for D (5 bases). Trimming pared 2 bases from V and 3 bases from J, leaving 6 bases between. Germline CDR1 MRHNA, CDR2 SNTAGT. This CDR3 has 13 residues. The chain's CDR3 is CASSDGATDTQYF. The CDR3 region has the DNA TGTGCCAGCAGTGACGGGGCGACAGATACGCAGTATTTT.

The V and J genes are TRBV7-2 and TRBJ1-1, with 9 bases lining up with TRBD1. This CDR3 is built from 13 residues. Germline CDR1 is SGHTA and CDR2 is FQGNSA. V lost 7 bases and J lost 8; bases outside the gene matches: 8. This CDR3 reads CASTKDRGREAFF. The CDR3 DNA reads TGTGCCAGCACCAAAGACAGGGGGAGAGAAGCTTTCTTT. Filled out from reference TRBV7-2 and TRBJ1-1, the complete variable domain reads GAGVSQSPSNKVTEKGKDVELRCDPISGHTALYWYRQSLGQGLEFLIYFQGNSAPDKSGLPSDRFSAERTGGSVSTLTIQRTQQEDSAVYLCASTKDRGREAFFGQGTRLTVV.

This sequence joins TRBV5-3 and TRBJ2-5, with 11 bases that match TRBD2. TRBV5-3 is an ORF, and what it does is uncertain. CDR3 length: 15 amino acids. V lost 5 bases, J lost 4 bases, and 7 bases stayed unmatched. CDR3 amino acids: CARSSGLAAGETQYF. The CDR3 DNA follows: TGTGCCAGAAGTTCGGGACTAGCGGCAGGAGAGACCCAGTACTTC.

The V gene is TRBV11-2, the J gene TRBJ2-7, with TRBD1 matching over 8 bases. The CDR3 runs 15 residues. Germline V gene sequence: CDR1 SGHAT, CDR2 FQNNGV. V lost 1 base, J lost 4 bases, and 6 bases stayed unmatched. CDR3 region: CASSLGRQGPYEQYF. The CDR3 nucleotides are TGTGCCAGCAGCTTAGGACGACAGGGGCCGTACGAGCAGTACTTC.

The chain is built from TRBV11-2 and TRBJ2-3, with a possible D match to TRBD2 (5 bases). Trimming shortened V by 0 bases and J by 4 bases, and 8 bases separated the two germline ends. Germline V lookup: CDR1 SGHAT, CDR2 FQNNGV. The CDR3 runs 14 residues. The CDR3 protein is CASSLDRGSDTQYF. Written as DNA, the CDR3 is TGTGCCAGCAGCTTAGATCGCGGGTCAGATACGCAGTATTTT.

CDR3 residues: CASSLLPGSANVLTF. In nucleotides, the CDR3 is TGTGCCAGCAGCTTATTGCCGGGATCAGCCAACGTCCTGACTTTC. The chain joins TRBV7-3 to TRBJ2-6; possibly TRBD2 for D (5 bases). Trimming pared 2 bases from V and 7 bases from J, leaving 12 bases between. The CDR3 is 15 residues long. Per germline, CDR1 SGHTA and CDR2 FQGTGA.

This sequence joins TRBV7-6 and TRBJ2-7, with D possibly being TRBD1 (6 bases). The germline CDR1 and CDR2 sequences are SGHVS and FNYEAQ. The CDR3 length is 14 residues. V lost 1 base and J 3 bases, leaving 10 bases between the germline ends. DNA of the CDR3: TGTGCCAGCAGCTTAGAGGACAGCGGCTACGAGCAGTACTTC. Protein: CASSLEDSGYEQYF.

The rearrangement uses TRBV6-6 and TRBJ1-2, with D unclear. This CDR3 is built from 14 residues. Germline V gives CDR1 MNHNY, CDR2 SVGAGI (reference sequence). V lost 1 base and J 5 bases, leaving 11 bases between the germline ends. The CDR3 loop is CASSYYASNYGYTF. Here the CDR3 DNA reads TGTGCCAGCAGTTACTACGCCAGTAATTATGGCTACACCTTC.

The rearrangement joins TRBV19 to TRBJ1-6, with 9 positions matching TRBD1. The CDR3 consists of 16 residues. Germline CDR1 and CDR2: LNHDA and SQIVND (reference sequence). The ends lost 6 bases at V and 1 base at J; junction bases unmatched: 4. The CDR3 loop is CASRGQGRSYNSPLHF. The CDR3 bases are TGTGCCAGTAGAGGACAGGGGAGGTCCTATAATTCACCCCTCCACTTT.

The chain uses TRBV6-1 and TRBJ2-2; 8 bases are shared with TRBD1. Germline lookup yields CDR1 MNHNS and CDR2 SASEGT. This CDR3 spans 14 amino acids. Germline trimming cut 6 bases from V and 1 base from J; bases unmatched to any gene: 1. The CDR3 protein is CASSDRGNTGELFF. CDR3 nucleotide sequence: TGTGCCAGCAGCGACAGGGGGAACACCGGGGAGCTGTTTTTT.

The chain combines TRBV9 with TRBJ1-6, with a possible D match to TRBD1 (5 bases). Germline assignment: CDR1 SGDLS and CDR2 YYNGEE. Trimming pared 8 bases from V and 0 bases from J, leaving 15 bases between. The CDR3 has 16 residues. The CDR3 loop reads CASGTARSSYNSPLHF. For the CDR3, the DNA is TGTGCCAGTGGGACTGCTCGGAGCTCCTATAATTCACCCCTCCACTTT.

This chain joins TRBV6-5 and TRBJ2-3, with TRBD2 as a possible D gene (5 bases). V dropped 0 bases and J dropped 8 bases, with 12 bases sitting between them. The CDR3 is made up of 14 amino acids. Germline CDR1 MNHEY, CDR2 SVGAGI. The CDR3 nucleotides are TGTGCCAGCAGTTACTCGGGGTCGGGGTCTACGCAGTATTTT. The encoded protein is CASSYSGSGSTQYF.

As DNA, the CDR3 is TGTGCCAGTAAGGGCCGACAGGGAAGCTCCTACGAGCAGTACTTC. Protein: CASKGRQGSSYEQYF. The chain couples TRBV19 to TRBJ2-7; TRBD1 matches at 7 bases. There are 15 residues in the CDR3. The trim removed 7 bases at V and 0 bases at J, leaving 9 bases unmatched. CDR1 and CDR2 from the germline V gene are LNHDA and SQIVND (reference sequence).

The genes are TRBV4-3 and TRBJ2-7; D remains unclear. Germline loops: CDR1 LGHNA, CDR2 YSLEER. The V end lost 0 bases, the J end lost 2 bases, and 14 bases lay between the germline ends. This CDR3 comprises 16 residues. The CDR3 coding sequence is TGCGCCAGCAGCCAAGATCTTGGAGCCATCCCCTACGAGCAGTACTTC. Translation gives CASSQDLGAIPYEQYF.

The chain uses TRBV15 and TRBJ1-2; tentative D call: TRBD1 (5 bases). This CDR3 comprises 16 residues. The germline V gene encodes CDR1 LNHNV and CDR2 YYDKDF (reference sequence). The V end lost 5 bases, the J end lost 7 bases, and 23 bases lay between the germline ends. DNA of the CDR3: TGTGCCACCAGCCGGGGGGGAGGAGCTCATTCGGGTGGCTACACCTTC. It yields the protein CATSRGGGAHSGGYTF.

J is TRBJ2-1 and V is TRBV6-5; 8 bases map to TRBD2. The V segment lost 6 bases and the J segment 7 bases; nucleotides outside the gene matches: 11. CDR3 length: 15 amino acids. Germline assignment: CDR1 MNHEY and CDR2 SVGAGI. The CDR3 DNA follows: TGTGCCAGCAGCAGAGCGGGGGCCCCTCGGAATGAGCAGTTCTTC. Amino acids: CASSRAGAPRNEQFF.

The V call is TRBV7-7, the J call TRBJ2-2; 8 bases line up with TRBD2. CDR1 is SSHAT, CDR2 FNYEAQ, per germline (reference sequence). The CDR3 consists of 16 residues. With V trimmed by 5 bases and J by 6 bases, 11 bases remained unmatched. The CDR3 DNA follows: TGTGCCAGCAGCCACAGCGGGGGCAAAGACGCCGGGGAGCTGTTTTTT. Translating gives CASSHSGGKDAGELFF.

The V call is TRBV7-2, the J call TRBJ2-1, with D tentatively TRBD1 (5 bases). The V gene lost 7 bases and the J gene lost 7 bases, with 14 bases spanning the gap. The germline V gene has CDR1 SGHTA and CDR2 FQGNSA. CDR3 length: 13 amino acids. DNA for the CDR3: TGTGCCAGCACCCATACAGGTTTTAATGAGCAGTTCTTC. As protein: CASTHTGFNEQFF.

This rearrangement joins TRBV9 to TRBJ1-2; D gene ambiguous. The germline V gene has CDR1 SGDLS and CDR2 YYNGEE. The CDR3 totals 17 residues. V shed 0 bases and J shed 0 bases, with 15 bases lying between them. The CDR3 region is CASSVGSWENPNYGYTF. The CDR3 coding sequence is TGTGCCAGCAGCGTAGGAAGTTGGGAGAACCCTAACTATGGCTACACCTTC.

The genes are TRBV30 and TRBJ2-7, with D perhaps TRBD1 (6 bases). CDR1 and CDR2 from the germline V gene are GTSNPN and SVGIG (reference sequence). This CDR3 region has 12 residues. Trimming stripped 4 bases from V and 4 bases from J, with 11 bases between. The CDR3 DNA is TGTGCCTGGAACACAGGGATGTACGAGCAGTACTTC. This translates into CAWNTGMYEQYF.

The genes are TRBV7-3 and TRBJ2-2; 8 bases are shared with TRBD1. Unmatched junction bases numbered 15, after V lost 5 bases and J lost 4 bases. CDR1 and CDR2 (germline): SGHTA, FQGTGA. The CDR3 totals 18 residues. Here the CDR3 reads CASSPGGGRGRSTGELFF. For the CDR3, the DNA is TGTGCCAGCAGCCCAGGGGGCGGCAGGGGGCGCAGCACCGGGGAGCTGTTTTTT.

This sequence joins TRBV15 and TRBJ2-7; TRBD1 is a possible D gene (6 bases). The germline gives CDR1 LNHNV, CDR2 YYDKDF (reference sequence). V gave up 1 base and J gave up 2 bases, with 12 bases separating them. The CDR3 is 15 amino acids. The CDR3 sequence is CATSRVSGVPYEQYF. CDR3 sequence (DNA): TGTGCCACCAGCAGAGTTTCAGGGGTACCCTACGAGCAGTACTTC.

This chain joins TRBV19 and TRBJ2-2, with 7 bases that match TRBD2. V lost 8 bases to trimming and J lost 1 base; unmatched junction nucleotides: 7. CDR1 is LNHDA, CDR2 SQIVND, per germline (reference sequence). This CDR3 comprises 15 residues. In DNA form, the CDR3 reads TGTGCCAGTCACGCGTGGGGGGGGAACACCGGGGAGCTGTTTTTT. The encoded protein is CASHAWGGNTGELFF.